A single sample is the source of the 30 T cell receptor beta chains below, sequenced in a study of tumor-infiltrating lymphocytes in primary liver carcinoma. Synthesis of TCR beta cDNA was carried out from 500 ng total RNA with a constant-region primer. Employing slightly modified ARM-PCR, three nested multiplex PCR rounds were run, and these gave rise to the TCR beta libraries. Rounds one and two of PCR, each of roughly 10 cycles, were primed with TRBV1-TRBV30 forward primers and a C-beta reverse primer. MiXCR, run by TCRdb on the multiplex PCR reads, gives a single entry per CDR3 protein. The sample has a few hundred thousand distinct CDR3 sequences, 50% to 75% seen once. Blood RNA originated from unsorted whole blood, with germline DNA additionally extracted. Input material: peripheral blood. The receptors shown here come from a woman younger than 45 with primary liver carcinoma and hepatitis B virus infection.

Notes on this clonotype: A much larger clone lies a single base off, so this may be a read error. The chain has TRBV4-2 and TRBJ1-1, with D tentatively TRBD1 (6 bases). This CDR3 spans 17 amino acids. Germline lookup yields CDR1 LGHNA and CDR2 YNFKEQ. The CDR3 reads CASSQALVRGGGTDAFF. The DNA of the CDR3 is TGTGCCAGCAGCCAAGCATTGGTGAGGGGGGGAGGGACTGATGCTTTCTTT.

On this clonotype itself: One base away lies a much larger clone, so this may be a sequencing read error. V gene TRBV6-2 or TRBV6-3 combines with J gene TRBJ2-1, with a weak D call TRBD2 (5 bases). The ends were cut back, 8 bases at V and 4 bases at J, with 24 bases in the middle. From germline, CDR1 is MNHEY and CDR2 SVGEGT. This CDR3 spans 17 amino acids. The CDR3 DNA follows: TGTGCCAGCCGACAATCCGGACTGCTTTACCAATACAATGAGCAGTTCTTC. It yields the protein CASRQSGLLYQYNEQFF.

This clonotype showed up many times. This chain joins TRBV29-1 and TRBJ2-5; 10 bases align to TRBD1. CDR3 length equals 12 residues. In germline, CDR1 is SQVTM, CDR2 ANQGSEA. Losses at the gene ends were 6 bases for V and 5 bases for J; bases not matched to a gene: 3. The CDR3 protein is CSVRTGGETQYF. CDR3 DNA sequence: TGCAGCGTAAGGACAGGGGGGGAGACCCAGTACTTC.

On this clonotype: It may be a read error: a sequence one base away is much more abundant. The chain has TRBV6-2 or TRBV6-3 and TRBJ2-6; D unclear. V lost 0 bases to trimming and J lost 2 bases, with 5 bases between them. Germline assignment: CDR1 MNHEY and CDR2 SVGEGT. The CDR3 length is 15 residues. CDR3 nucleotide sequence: TGTGCCAGCAGTTACTCAGGGACTGGGGCCAACGTCCTGACTTTC. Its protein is CASSYSGTGANVLTF.

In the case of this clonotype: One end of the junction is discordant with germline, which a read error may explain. The CDR3 reads CSSSYSTGSTEQFF. The CDR3 region has the DNA TGTTCCAGCAGTTACTCGACAGGGTCGACTGAGCAGTTCTTC. V and J are TRBV6-5 and TRBJ2-1; 7 nucleotides match TRBD1. In germline, CDR1 is MNHEY, CDR2 SVGAGI. This CDR3 spans 14 amino acids.

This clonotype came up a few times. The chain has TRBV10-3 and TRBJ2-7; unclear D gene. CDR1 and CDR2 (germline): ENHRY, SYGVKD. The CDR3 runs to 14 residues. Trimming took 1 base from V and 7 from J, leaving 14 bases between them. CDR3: CAISEYGPGREQYF. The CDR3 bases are TGTGCCATCAGTGAGTACGGGCCTGGCCGTGAGCAGTACTTC.

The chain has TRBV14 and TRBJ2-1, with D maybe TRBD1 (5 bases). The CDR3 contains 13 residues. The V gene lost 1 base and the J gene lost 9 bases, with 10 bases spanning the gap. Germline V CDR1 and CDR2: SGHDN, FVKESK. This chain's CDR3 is CASSQGVGAEQFF. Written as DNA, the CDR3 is TGTGCCAGCAGCCAAGGGGTAGGGGCTGAGCAGTTCTTC.

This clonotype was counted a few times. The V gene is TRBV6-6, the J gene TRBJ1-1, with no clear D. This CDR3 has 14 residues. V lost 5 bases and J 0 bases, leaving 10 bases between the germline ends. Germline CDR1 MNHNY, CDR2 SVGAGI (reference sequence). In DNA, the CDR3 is TGTGCCAGCAGTGAGAGTACCATGAACACTGAAGCTTTCTTT. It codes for CASSESTMNTEAFF.

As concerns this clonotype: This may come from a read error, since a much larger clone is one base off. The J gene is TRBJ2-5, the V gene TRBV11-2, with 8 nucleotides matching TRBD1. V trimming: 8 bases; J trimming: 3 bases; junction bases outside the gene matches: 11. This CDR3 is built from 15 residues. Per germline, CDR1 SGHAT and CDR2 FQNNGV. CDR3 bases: TGTGCCAGCGGCCCCCTGGACAGGGTCAAAGAGACCCAGTACTTC. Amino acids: CASGPLDRVKETQYF.

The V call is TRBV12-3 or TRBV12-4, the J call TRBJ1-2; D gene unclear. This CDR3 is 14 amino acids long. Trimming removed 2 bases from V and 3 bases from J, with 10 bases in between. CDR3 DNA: TGTGCCAGCAGTTTATCACTGTCTTACTATGGCTACACCTTC. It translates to CASSLSLSYYGYTF.

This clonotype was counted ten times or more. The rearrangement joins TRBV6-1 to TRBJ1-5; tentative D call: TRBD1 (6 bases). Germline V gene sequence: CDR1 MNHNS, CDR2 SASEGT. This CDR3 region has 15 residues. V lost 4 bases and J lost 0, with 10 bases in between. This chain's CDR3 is CASSVSGDSNQPQHF. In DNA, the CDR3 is TGTGCCAGCAGTGTATCAGGGGATAGCAATCAGCCCCAGCATTTT.

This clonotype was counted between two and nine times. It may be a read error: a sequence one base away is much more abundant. The CDR3 sequence is CASSLGGGRARSYGQYF. The CDR3 DNA reads TGTGCCAGCAGCTTGGGGGGCGGGAGGGCCCGTTCCTACGGGCAGTACTTC. The chain is built from TRBV11-2 and TRBJ2-7, with TRBD2 matching 9 bases. The length of the CDR3 is 17 residues. Germline loops: CDR1 SGHAT, CDR2 FQNNGV.

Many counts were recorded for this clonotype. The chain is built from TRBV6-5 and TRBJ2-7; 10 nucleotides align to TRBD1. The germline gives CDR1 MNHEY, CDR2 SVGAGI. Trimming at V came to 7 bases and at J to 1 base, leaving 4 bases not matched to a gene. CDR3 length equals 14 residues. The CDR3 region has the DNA TGTGCCAGCAAACCGGGACAGGGGTCCTACGAGCAGTACTTC. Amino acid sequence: CASKPGQGSYEQYF.

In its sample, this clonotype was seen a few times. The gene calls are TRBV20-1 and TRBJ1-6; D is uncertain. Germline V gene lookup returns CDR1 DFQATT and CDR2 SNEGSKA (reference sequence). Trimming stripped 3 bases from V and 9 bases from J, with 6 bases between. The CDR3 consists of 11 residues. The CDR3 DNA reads TGCAGTGCTAGTACGAGTTCACCCCTCCACTTT. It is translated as CSASTSSPLHF.

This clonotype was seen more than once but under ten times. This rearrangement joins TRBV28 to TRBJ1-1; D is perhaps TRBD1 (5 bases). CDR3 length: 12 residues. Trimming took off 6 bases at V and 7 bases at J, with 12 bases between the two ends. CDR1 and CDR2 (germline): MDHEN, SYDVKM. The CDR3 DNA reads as TGTGCCAGCAGACAGGCTGCGGGTGAAGCTTTCTTT. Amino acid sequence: CASRQAAGEAFF.

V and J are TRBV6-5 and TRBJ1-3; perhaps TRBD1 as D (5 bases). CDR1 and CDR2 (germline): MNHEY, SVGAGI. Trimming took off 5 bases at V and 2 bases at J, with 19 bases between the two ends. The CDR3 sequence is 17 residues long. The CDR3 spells CASSTSGGGRAGNTIYF. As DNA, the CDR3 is TGTGCCAGCAGTACCTCAGGCGGGGGGAGGGCTGGAAACACCATATATTTT.

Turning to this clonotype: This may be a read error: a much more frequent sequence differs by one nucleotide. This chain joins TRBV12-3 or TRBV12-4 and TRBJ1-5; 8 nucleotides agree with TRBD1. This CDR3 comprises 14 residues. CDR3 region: CASSWTGPNQPRHF. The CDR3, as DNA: TGTGCCAGCAGTTGGACAGGGCCCAATCAGCCCCGGCATTTT.

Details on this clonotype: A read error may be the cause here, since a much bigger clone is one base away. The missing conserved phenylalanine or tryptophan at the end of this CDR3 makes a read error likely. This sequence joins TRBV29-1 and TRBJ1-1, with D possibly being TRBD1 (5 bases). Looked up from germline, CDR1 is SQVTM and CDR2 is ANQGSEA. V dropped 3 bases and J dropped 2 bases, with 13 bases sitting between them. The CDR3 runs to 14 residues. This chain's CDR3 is CSVELRGANTEAFS. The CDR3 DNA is TGCAGCGTTGAGTTGAGGGGCGCAAACACTGAAGCTTTCTCT.

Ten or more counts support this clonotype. The CDR3 protein is CASSRSSGRGYNEQFF. As DNA, the CDR3 is TGTGCCAGCAGCCGCTCATCCGGGCGGGGATACAATGAGCAGTTCTTC. The chain carries TRBV11-2 and TRBJ2-1, with a weak D call TRBD2 (6 bases). This CDR3 has 16 residues. Trimming removed 5 bases at V and 4 bases at J, with 18 bases between. Germline values: CDR1 SGHAT, CDR2 FQNNGV.

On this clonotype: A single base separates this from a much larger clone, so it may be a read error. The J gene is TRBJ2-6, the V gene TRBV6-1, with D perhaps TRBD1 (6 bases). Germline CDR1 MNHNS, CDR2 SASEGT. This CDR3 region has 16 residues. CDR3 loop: CASSEEGGSGANVPTF. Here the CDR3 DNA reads TGTGCCAGCAGTGAAGAAGGGGGATCCGGGGCCAACGTCCCGACTTTC.

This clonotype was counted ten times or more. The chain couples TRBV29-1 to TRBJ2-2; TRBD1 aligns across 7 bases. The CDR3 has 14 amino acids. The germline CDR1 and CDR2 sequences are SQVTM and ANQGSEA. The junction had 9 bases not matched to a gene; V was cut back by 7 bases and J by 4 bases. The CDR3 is CSARGGAGTGELFF. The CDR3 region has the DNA TGCAGCGCGAGAGGGGGCGCGGGCACCGGGGAGCTGTTTTTT.

The CDR3 nucleotides are TGTGCCAGCATCCCCCCGGGGACAGGGTGTTACAATGAGCAGTTCTTC. As protein: CASIPPGTGCYNEQFF. The chain combines TRBV5-4 with TRBJ2-1; 9 bases align to TRBD1. In germline, CDR1 is SGHNT, CDR2 YYREEE (reference sequence). The CDR3 is made up of 16 amino acids. V gave up 6 bases and J gave up 4 bases; unmatched junction bases: 11.

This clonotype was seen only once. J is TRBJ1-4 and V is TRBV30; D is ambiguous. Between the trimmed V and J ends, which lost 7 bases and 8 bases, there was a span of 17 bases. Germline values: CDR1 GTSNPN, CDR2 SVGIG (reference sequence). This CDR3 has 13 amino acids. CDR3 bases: TGTGCCTTGAGGAAGCCTGGGAGAGAAAAACTGTTTTTT. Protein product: CALRKPGREKLFF.

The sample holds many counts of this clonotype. The CDR3 here is CASTEGTAPHEQYF. The CDR3 nucleotides read TGTGCCAGCACTGAGGGGACAGCGCCCCACGAGCAGTACTTC. The V and J genes are TRBV12-3 or TRBV12-4 and TRBJ2-7, with TRBD1 matching over 7 bases. This CDR3 spans 14 amino acids. The V segment lost 7 bases and the J segment 5 bases; nucleotides outside the gene matches: 11.

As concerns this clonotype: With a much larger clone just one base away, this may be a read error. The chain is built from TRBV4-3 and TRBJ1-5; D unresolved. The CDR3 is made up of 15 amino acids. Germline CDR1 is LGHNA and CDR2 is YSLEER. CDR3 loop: CASCQDLTNNQPQHF. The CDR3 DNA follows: TGCGCCAGCTGCCAAGATCTGACAAATAATCAGCCCCAGCATTTT.

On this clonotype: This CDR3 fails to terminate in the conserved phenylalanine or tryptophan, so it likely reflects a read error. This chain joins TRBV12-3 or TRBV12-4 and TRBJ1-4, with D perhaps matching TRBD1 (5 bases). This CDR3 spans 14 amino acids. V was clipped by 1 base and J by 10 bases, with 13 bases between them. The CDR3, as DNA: TGTGCCAGCAGTTTAGAGGCGGGAGGGGTAAAACTGTTTCTT. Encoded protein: CASSLEAGGVKLFL.

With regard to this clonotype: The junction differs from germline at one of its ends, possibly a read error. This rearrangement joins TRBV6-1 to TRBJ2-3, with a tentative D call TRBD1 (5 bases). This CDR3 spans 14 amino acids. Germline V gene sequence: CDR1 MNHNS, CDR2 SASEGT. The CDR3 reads CASSGGHVGDTQCF. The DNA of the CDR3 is TGTGCCAGCAGTGGGGGCCACGTCGGAGATACGCAGTGTTTT.

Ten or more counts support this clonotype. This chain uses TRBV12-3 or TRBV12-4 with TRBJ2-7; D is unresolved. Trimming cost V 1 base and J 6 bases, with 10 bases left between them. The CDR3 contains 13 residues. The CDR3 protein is CASSLGFMGEQYF. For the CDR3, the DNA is TGTGCCAGCAGTTTAGGTTTCATGGGCGAGCAGTACTTC.

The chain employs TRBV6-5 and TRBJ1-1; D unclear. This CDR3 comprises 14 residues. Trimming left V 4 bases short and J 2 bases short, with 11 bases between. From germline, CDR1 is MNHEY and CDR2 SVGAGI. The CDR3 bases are TGTGCCAGCAGTTGCTCGTACGTTAACACTGAAGCTTTCTTT. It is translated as CASSCSYVNTEAFF.

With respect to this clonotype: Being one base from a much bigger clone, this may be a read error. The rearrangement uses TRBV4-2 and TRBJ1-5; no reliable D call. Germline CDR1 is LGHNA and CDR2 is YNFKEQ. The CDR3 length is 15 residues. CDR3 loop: CARSQDLKGHQPQHF. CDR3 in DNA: TGTGCCAGGAGCCAAGATCTGAAGGGCCATCAGCCCCAGCATTTT.